These T cell receptor beta chains were read from a single sample in a study of blood T cell repertoires in COVID-19. Sequencing used immunoSEQ multiplex PCR; TCRdb keeps in-frame clones, though not all of them. Counted here are about 130,000 clones, around 88% occurring once; the ten biggest clones make up about 9.3%. What was sequenced was peripheral blood. The source of these receptors is a man aged 50-59 years with acute or convalescent COVID-19. CDR3s include the opening cysteine and the closing phenylalanine or tryptophan. The D gene is left open where the match is weak. Size values are once, few and many counts, or a class for expanded clones, and some rows have none.

clone size	V gene	D gene	J gene	CDR3 protein	CDR3 DNA
-	TRBV6-5	-	TRBJ1-1	CASSYVWGRVTEAFF	TGTGCCAGCAGTTACGTCTGGGGGAGGGTCACTGAAGCTTTCTTT
-	TRBV18	TRBD1	TRBJ2-2	CASSPPGRGLAGELFF	TGTGCCAGCTCACCTCCAGGCAGGGGGCTCGCCGGGGAGCTGTTTTTT
once	TRBV6-6	-	TRBJ1-1	CASSYPGIVTEAFF	TGTGCCAGCAGTTACCCAGGCATAGTCACTGAAGCTTTCTTT
-	TRBV6-5	-	TRBJ2-7	CASSPLGGPPYEQYF	TGTGCCAGCAGCCCCCTCGGGGGGCCCCCCTACGAGCAGTACTTC
-	TRBV30	TRBD2	TRBJ2-3	CAWTLAGGRTDTQYF	TGTGCCTGGACACTAGCGGGGGGGCGCACAGATACGCAGTATTTT
-	TRBV28	TRBD1	TRBJ2-1	CASSLEGGPYNEQFF	TGTGCCAGCAGTTTGGAAGGGGGCCCGTACAATGAGCAGTTCTTC
-	TRBV28	-	TRBJ2-7	CASSLRVRYEQYF	TGTGCCAGCAGTTTGAGGGTGCGGTACGAGCAGTACTTC
-	TRBV12-3/TRBV12-4	-	TRBJ1-2	CASSFYGSGYTF	TGTGCCAGCAGTTTTTACGGTTCGGGCTACACCTTC
-	TRBV28	-	TRBJ1-1	CASSFLEGMKDTEAFF	TGTGCCAGCAGTTTCTTAGAGGGTATGAAGGACACTGAAGCTTTCTTT
-	TRBV10-1	-	TRBJ1-1	CASSGGGTEAFF	TGCGCCAGCAGTGGGGGGGGCACTGAAGCTTTCTTT
-	TRBV13	TRBD2	TRBJ2-7	CASSLAGGFYEQYF	TGTGCCAGCAGCTTAGCCGGGGGGTTCTACGAGCAGTACTTC
-	TRBV11-3	TRBD2	TRBJ2-1	CASSLDGGDNEQFF	TGTGCCAGCAGCTTAGACGGGGGGGACAATGAGCAGTTCTTC
-	TRBV4-2	TRBD1	TRBJ1-4	CASSPAGTGLEKLFF	TGTGCCAGCAGCCCTGCCGGGACAGGGCTCGAAAAACTGTTTTTT
-	TRBV15	TRBD1	TRBJ1-4	CATSRPIDRDIGEKLFF	TGTGCCACCAGCAGACCCATTGACAGGGATATAGGGGAAAAACTGTTTTTT
-	TRBV7-8	-	TRBJ2-5	CASSHPGETQYF	TGTGCCAGCAGTCATCCCGGAGAGACCCAGTACTTC
-	TRBV6-5	TRBD1	TRBJ1-5	CAAGTGINQPQHF	TGTGCAGCCGGGACAGGGATCAATCAGCCCCAGCATTTT
-	TRBV30	-	TRBJ1-2	CAWTPATGLVYGYTF	TGTGCCTGGACGCCCGCTACAGGGTTGGTTTATGGCTACACCTTC
-	TRBV6-5	-	TRBJ1-1	CASSSTRLEAFF	TGTGCCAGCAGTTCGACGAGGCTTGAAGCTTTCTTT
-	TRBV7-3	TRBD1	TRBJ1-1	CASSLRQGTEAFF	TGTGCCAGCAGCCTAAGACAGGGGACTGAAGCTTTCTTT
once	TRBV4-2	-	TRBJ1-6	CASSQAPGNSPLHF	TGTGCCAGCAGCCAAGCTCCGGGTAATTCACCCCTCCACTTT
-	TRBV5-8	-	TRBJ1-2	CASSFGRVDYGYTF	TGTGCCAGCAGCTTTGGGAGGGTCGACTATGGCTACACCTTC
-	TRBV27	TRBD2	TRBJ2-1	CASSLVAGVLEQFF	TGTGCCAGCAGTTTAGTGGCGGGAGTACTTGAGCAGTTCTTC
-	TRBV18	-	TRBJ1-2	CASSPLVVENYGYTF	TGTGCCAGCTCACCACTAGTGGTAGAGAACTATGGCTACACCTTC
-	TRBV27	-	TRBJ1-6	CASMTVREVNSPLHF	TGTGCCAGCATGACAGTCCGGGAGGTGAATTCACCCCTCCACTTT
-	TRBV6-6	TRBD1	TRBJ1-2	CASRRDRGAGYTF	TGTGCCAGCAGACGAGACAGGGGCGCGGGCTACACCTTC
-	TRBV6-4	TRBD1	TRBJ1-6	CASSVGGGASGSPLHF	TGTGCCAGCAGTGTCGGAGGGGGCGCGTCTGGATCACCCCTCCACTTT
-	TRBV5-1	-	TRBJ1-3	CASSLGLLLSGNTIYF	TGCGCCAGCAGCTTGGGACTCCTACTCTCTGGAAACACCATATATTTT
few	TRBV2	TRBD2	TRBJ2-1	CASSDSGGRNEQFF	TGTGCCAGCAGTGACAGCGGGGGAAGGAATGAGCAGTTCTTC
-	TRBV19	TRBD2	TRBJ2-4	CASNVAGGRNIQYF	TGTGCCAGTAATGTGGCGGGAGGAAGGAACATTCAGTACTTC
-	TRBV9	TRBD1	TRBJ1-2	CASSARQGPSYGYTF	TGTGCCAGCAGCGCCCGACAGGGACCATCCTATGGCTACACCTTC
-	TRBV2	-	TRBJ1-1	CASYLGFPNTEAFF	TGTGCCAGTTACCTCGGGTTTCCAAACACTGAAGCTTTCTTT
-	TRBV4-1	TRBD1	TRBJ2-5	CASSRLDRGEETQYF	TGCGCCAGCAGCCGGCTGGACAGGGGAGAAGAGACCCAGTACTTC
once	TRBV10-3	-	TRBJ1-2	CAIRESGANYGYTF	TGTGCCATCAGAGAATCAGGGGCTAACTATGGCTACACCTTC
-	TRBV7-9	TRBD1	TRBJ1-1	CASSWGQGNTEAFF	TGTGCCAGCAGCTGGGGACAGGGGAACACTGAAGCTTTCTTT
-	TRBV11-2	TRBD1	TRBJ1-5	CASRQTGNSNQPQHF	TGTGCCAGCAGACAGACAGGGAATAGCAATCAGCCCCAGCATTTT
-	TRBV4-2	TRBD1	TRBJ1-4	CASSQGQGREKLFF	TGTGCCAGCAGCCAAGGACAGGGCCGAGAAAAACTGTTTTTT
-	TRBV29-1	TRBD1	TRBJ1-1	CSVIPTGGKAFF	TGCAGCGTTATACCCACAGGGGGCAAAGCTTTCTTT
-	TRBV5-1	-	TRBJ1-4	CASSLGVRGNEKLFF	TGCGCCAGCAGCTTGGGAGTCAGGGGTAATGAAAAACTGTTTTTT
-	TRBV28	TRBD1	TRBJ1-4	CASYRTGGPATNEKLFF	TGTGCCAGCTACAGGACAGGGGGTCCTGCAACTAATGAAAAACTGTTTTTT
-	TRBV3-1/TRBV3-2	-	TRBJ1-3	CASSQESFNTIYF	TGTGCCAGCAGCCAGGAGAGCTTCAACACCATATATTTT
-	TRBV6-5	-	TRBJ1-6	CASSPLQNSPLHF	TGTGCCAGCAGTCCTCTACAGAATTCACCCCTCCACTTT
-	TRBV7-7	-	TRBJ1-5	CASSLGHTNDQPQHF	TGTGCTAGCAGCTTAGGGCATACCAATGATCAGCCCCAGCATTTT
once	TRBV19	-	TRBJ2-7	CASSAPRTSTYGEQYF	TGTGCCAGTAGTGCCCCGAGGACATCCACGTACGGCGAGCAGTACTTC
-	TRBV7-2	-	TRBJ2-2	CASSLRQVGNTGELFF	TGTGCCAGCAGCCTCAGACAGGTTGGAAACACCGGGGAGCTGTTTTTT
-	TRBV5-1	-	TRBJ1-2	CASSLGGSANYGYTF	TGCGCCAGCAGCTTGGGGGGCTCCGCTAACTATGGCTACACCTTC
-	TRBV7-3	TRBD2	TRBJ2-1	CASSSPGTSGGAHEQFF	TGTGCCAGCAGCAGTCCCGGGACTAGCGGGGGGGCCCATGAGCAGTTCTTC
-	TRBV7-8	-	TRBJ1-2	CASSLVDLGSYTF	TGTGCCAGCAGCTTAGTAGATCTCGGGAGCTACACCTTC
once	TRBV4-1	-	TRBJ1-2	CASSQIRGSWGYTF	TGCGCCAGCAGCCAAATTAGAGGATCTTGGGGCTACACCTTC
-	TRBV6-1	TRBD2	TRBJ2-1	CASSEAPQGTAGGPSSYNEQFF	TGTGCCAGCAGCGAAGCGCCACAGGGGACAGCGGGAGGGCCGAGTTCCTACAATGAGCAGTTCTTC
-	TRBV15	-	TRBJ1-6	CAASRAGKPLHF	TGTGCCGCCAGCAGAGCAGGCAAACCCCTCCACTTT
once	TRBV28	TRBD1	TRBJ2-7	CASSLRTGGRYEQYF	TGTGCCAGCAGTTTGAGGACAGGGGGCCGTTACGAGCAGTACTTC
-	TRBV19	-	TRBJ1-5	CASSPGRGPRNQPQHF	TGTGCCAGTAGTCCCGGTCGAGGGCCCCGCAATCAGCCCCAGCATTTT
-	TRBV11-2	-	TRBJ1-2	CASSLEGAIGYTF	TGTGCCAGCAGCTTAGAGGGGGCGATTGGCTACACCTTC